This is a list of T cell receptor beta chains from one sample in a study of blood T cell repertoires in COVID-19. Clones were sequenced by immunoSEQ multiplex PCR, and TCRdb holds only the in-frame ones, with some missing. This table holds 97,000 or so clones, 82% found once. What was sequenced was peripheral blood. Every receptor here comes from a man between 65 and 85 years old with active or convalescent COVID-19. Each CDR3 is given with its conserved first and last residue. Each record gives: J gene, D gene, V gene, clone size, CDR3 DNA, CDR3 protein. D genes are given only for firm matches. For some rows the clone size is stated as once, few or many, or as a class when expanded; others skip it.

j_call: TRBJ2-7; d_call: TRBD2; v_call: TRBV29-1; clone_size: NA; cdr3_nt: TGCAGCATTCTGGGACTAGTGGGCGAGCAGTACTTC; cdr3_aa: CSILGLVGEQYF
j_call: TRBJ2-7; d_call: NA; v_call: TRBV4-1; clone_size: NA; cdr3_nt: TGCGCCAGCAGCCAAGAGGGGAGCTCCTACGAGCAGTACTTC; cdr3_aa: CASSQEGSSYEQYF
j_call: TRBJ2-2; d_call: TRBD2; v_call: TRBV3-1/TRBV3-2; clone_size: NA; cdr3_nt: TGTGCCAGCAGCCACGATAGCGGGGGCCCCGGGGAGCTGTTTTTT; cdr3_aa: CASSHDSGGPGELFF
j_call: TRBJ2-7; d_call: NA; v_call: TRBV24-1; clone_size: NA; cdr3_nt: TGTGCCACCAGTGCCGGCAGGGCGTGTGAGCAGTACTTC; cdr3_aa: CATSAGRACEQYF
j_call: TRBJ1-1; d_call: TRBD1; v_call: TRBV7-6; clone_size: NA; cdr3_nt: TGTGCCAGCAGCTCCGGGACAGGGAACACTGAAGCTTTCTTT; cdr3_aa: CASSSGTGNTEAFF
j_call: TRBJ2-3; d_call: TRBD2; v_call: TRBV11-2; clone_size: once; cdr3_nt: TGTGCCAGCAGCTTAAATCCAGCGGGGGGCGATACGCAGTATTTT; cdr3_aa: CASSLNPAGGDTQYF
j_call: TRBJ2-3; d_call: NA; v_call: TRBV5-1; clone_size: NA; cdr3_nt: TGCGCCAGCAGCTTGGGCGGTAACACAGATACGCAGTATTTT; cdr3_aa: CASSLGGNTDTQYF
j_call: TRBJ2-7; d_call: TRBD1; v_call: TRBV18; clone_size: NA; cdr3_nt: TGTGCCAGCTCATACACGTTACTCGGACAGGGACACTACGAGCAGTACTTC; cdr3_aa: CASSYTLLGQGHYEQYF
j_call: TRBJ2-2; d_call: NA; v_call: TRBV5-5; clone_size: once; cdr3_nt: TGTGCCAGCACCCCGCGGCTCCTGAACACCGGGGAGCTGTTTTTT; cdr3_aa: CASTPRLLNTGELFF
j_call: TRBJ1-4; d_call: TRBD1; v_call: TRBV12-3/TRBV12-4; clone_size: NA; cdr3_nt: TGTGCCAGCAGTTTTCAGGGGGGAGAAAAACTGTTTTTT; cdr3_aa: CASSFQGGEKLFF
j_call: TRBJ2-6; d_call: NA; v_call: TRBV15; clone_size: NA; cdr3_nt: TGTGCCACCAGCAGAGATCTTGGGGCCAACGTCCTGACTTTC; cdr3_aa: CATSRDLGANVLTF
j_call: TRBJ2-7; d_call: NA; v_call: TRBV11-2; clone_size: NA; cdr3_nt: TGTGCCAGCTCCCACCCCGGGGCCTACGAGCAGTACTTC; cdr3_aa: CASSHPGAYEQYF
j_call: TRBJ1-2; d_call: NA; v_call: TRBV19; clone_size: NA; cdr3_nt: TGTGCCAGTAGTATAAGTCTATTAGGCGGCTATGGCTACACCTTC; cdr3_aa: CASSISLLGGYGYTF
j_call: TRBJ2-3; d_call: NA; v_call: TRBV7-9; clone_size: NA; cdr3_nt: TGTGCCAGCAGCTTCTCTATTAACACAGATACGCAGTATTTT; cdr3_aa: CASSFSINTDTQYF
j_call: TRBJ1-1; d_call: NA; v_call: TRBV12-3/TRBV12-4; clone_size: NA; cdr3_nt: TGTGCCAGCAGCCCTCCTGGTGAGACTGAAGCTTTCTTT; cdr3_aa: CASSPPGETEAFF
j_call: TRBJ2-4; d_call: TRBD1; v_call: TRBV6-6; clone_size: NA; cdr3_nt: TGTGCCAGCAGTTACCCGGTCGAGGACAGGGTGTACTTC; cdr3_aa: CASSYPVEDRVYF
j_call: TRBJ2-2; d_call: TRBD1; v_call: TRBV3-1/TRBV3-2; clone_size: NA; cdr3_nt: TGTGCCAGCAGCTGGTTGGACAGGGTCACCGGGGAGCTGTTTTTT; cdr3_aa: CASSWLDRVTGELFF
j_call: TRBJ1-4; d_call: TRBD1; v_call: TRBV12-5; clone_size: few; cdr3_nt: TGTGCTAGTGGTTTGGTATGGACAGGGGGTGTTGAAAAACTGTTTTTT; cdr3_aa: CASGLVWTGGVEKLFF
j_call: TRBJ1-1; d_call: TRBD1; v_call: TRBV7-9; clone_size: once; cdr3_nt: TGTGCCAGCAGCTCTTGGGGACAGGGGGCGGCGAGGTACACTGAAGCTTTCTTT; cdr3_aa: CASSSWGQGAARYTEAFF
j_call: TRBJ2-3; d_call: NA; v_call: TRBV2; clone_size: NA; cdr3_nt: TGTGCCAGCAGCCCGGGGGGCGCCACAGATACGCAGTATTTT; cdr3_aa: CASSPGGATDTQYF
j_call: TRBJ2-3; d_call: NA; v_call: TRBV4-2; clone_size: NA; cdr3_nt: TGTGCCAGCAGCCAAGAATACTTTAGCACAGATACGCAGTATTTT; cdr3_aa: CASSQEYFSTDTQYF
j_call: TRBJ1-2; d_call: NA; v_call: TRBV7-9; clone_size: NA; cdr3_nt: TGTGCCAGCAGCTTAGGTCCAGGGCTTCATGGCTACACCTTC; cdr3_aa: CASSLGPGLHGYTF
j_call: TRBJ2-3; d_call: TRBD2; v_call: TRBV7-2; clone_size: NA; cdr3_nt: TGTGCCAGCAGCTTAGTTGGCGGGGGGGCAGATACGCAGTATTTT; cdr3_aa: CASSLVGGGADTQYF
j_call: TRBJ2-5; d_call: NA; v_call: TRBV4-1; clone_size: NA; cdr3_nt: TGCGCCAGCAGCCAAGATCCAGGGGTGGGGGAGACCCAGTACTTC; cdr3_aa: CASSQDPGVGETQYF
j_call: TRBJ2-1; d_call: NA; v_call: TRBV20-1; clone_size: NA; cdr3_nt: TGCAGTGCCGGTGAGCAGTTCTTC; cdr3_aa: CSAGEQFF
j_call: TRBJ2-2; d_call: NA; v_call: TRBV2; clone_size: NA; cdr3_nt: TGTGCCAGCAGGGGGACTGTGAACACCGGGGAGCTGTTTTTT; cdr3_aa: CASRGTVNTGELFF
j_call: TRBJ1-2; d_call: TRBD1; v_call: TRBV19; clone_size: NA; cdr3_nt: TGTGCCAGTAGTCCGGGACAGGGCCATGGCTACACCTTC; cdr3_aa: CASSPGQGHGYTF
j_call: TRBJ1-5; d_call: TRBD1; v_call: TRBV7-8; clone_size: NA; cdr3_nt: TGTGCCAGCAGCTTTGCCGGGACAGGCCGTCAGCCCCAGCATTTT; cdr3_aa: CASSFAGTGRQPQHF
j_call: TRBJ2-7; d_call: TRBD2; v_call: TRBV7-2; clone_size: NA; cdr3_nt: TGTGCCAGCAGCAAAGTGGGACTAGCGGCCACCTACGAGCAGTACTTC; cdr3_aa: CASSKVGLAATYEQYF
j_call: TRBJ1-6; d_call: TRBD1; v_call: TRBV9; clone_size: few; cdr3_nt: TGTGCCAGCAGCGTAGAGGGTACCGGGACAGGGTATGCACCCCTCCACTTT; cdr3_aa: CASSVEGTGTGYAPLHF
j_call: TRBJ1-3; d_call: NA; v_call: TRBV7-8; clone_size: NA; cdr3_nt: TGTGCCAGCAGCTGGACGACAGCAACCTCTGGAAACACCATATATTTT; cdr3_aa: CASSWTTATSGNTIYF
j_call: TRBJ2-3; d_call: NA; v_call: TRBV9; clone_size: NA; cdr3_nt: TGTGCCAGCAGCGTAGCGAGCTCCAGCACAGATACGCAGTATTTT; cdr3_aa: CASSVASSSTDTQYF
j_call: TRBJ2-3; d_call: NA; v_call: TRBV19; clone_size: NA; cdr3_nt: TGTGCCAGTAGTATAAGTACAGCTAGCACAGATACGCAGTATTTT; cdr3_aa: CASSISTASTDTQYF
j_call: TRBJ2-7; d_call: NA; v_call: TRBV11-1; clone_size: few; cdr3_nt: TGTGCCAGCAGCTTAACAGACAGCTCCTACGAGCAGTACTTC; cdr3_aa: CASSLTDSSYEQYF
j_call: TRBJ1-1; d_call: TRBD1; v_call: TRBV7-9; clone_size: few; cdr3_nt: TGTGCCAGCAGCGCAACAGGGGGAGCTTTCTTT; cdr3_aa: CASSATGGAFF
j_call: TRBJ1-4; d_call: NA; v_call: TRBV10-2; clone_size: NA; cdr3_nt: TGCGCCAGCAGTGAGGACGGGACAAGACATGAAAAACTGTTTTTT; cdr3_aa: CASSEDGTRHEKLFF
j_call: TRBJ1-3; d_call: NA; v_call: TRBV5-4; clone_size: NA; cdr3_nt: TGTGCCAGCAGCTTGGGAGGGGGTGGAAACACCATATATTTT; cdr3_aa: CASSLGGGGNTIYF
j_call: TRBJ1-2; d_call: NA; v_call: TRBV7-2; clone_size: few; cdr3_nt: TGTGCCAGCAGCTTAGGCCCGAGATACCTCGGCTACACCTTC; cdr3_aa: CASSLGPRYLGYTF
j_call: TRBJ2-5; d_call: NA; v_call: TRBV6-6; clone_size: once; cdr3_nt: TGTGCCAGCAGTTACCACAGAGAGACCCAGTACTTC; cdr3_aa: CASSYHRETQYF
j_call: TRBJ1-1; d_call: NA; v_call: TRBV12-3/TRBV12-4; clone_size: NA; cdr3_nt: TGTGCCAGCAGTTTAGGGCAGAACACTGAAGCTTTCTTT; cdr3_aa: CASSLGQNTEAFF
j_call: TRBJ1-3; d_call: NA; v_call: TRBV6-5; clone_size: NA; cdr3_nt: TGTGCCAGCAGTAGAAGGGGATCTGGAAACACCATATATTTT; cdr3_aa: CASSRRGSGNTIYF
j_call: TRBJ1-5; d_call: NA; v_call: TRBV15; clone_size: NA; cdr3_nt: TGTGCCATAAGCCGGGAGAGATATAGCAATCAGCCCCAGCATTTT; cdr3_aa: CAISRERYSNQPQHF
j_call: TRBJ2-5; d_call: TRBD2; v_call: TRBV7-6; clone_size: NA; cdr3_nt: TGTGCCAGCAGCCGAGGTCGCGGGGGGGCCTACGAGACCCAGTACTTC; cdr3_aa: CASSRGRGGAYETQYF
j_call: TRBJ2-3; d_call: NA; v_call: TRBV2; clone_size: NA; cdr3_nt: TGTGCCAGCAGCCGCACGGTTATTAGCACAGATACGCAGTATTTT; cdr3_aa: CASSRTVISTDTQYF
j_call: TRBJ1-2; d_call: NA; v_call: TRBV4-3; clone_size: NA; cdr3_nt: TGCGCCAGCAGCCCCGGGGGGGGACACTATGGCTACACCTTC; cdr3_aa: CASSPGGGHYGYTF
j_call: TRBJ1-1; d_call: TRBD1; v_call: TRBV6-5; clone_size: NA; cdr3_nt: TGTGCCAGCAGTTGGACAGGGGAAGGCACTGAAGCTTTCTTT; cdr3_aa: CASSWTGEGTEAFF
j_call: TRBJ2-3; d_call: NA; v_call: TRBV2; clone_size: NA; cdr3_nt: TGTGCCAGCAGTGGAGTTAACAGGGCGGATACGCAGTATTTT; cdr3_aa: CASSGVNRADTQYF
j_call: TRBJ1-1; d_call: TRBD1; v_call: TRBV3-1/TRBV3-2; clone_size: NA; cdr3_nt: TGTGCCAGCAGCCAACCAGGGGGTAACGCTGAAGCTTTCTTT; cdr3_aa: CASSQPGGNAEAFF
j_call: TRBJ1-2; d_call: TRBD1; v_call: TRBV4-1; clone_size: few; cdr3_nt: TGCGCCAGCAGCGCACGGAGGGACAGGGGTAACTATGGCTACACCTTC; cdr3_aa: CASSARRDRGNYGYTF
j_call: TRBJ1-2; d_call: NA; v_call: TRBV27; clone_size: once; cdr3_nt: TGTGCCAGCAGTTTATTAGGCAGGGAAGAGGATGGCTACACCTTC; cdr3_aa: CASSLLGREEDGYTF
j_call: TRBJ2-3; d_call: NA; v_call: TRBV28; clone_size: NA; cdr3_nt: TGTGCCAGCGGAGGGGTCCTTACCACCGGGGCCACAGATACGCAGTATTTT; cdr3_aa: CASGGVLTTGATDTQYF
j_call: TRBJ2-2; d_call: NA; v_call: TRBV27; clone_size: NA; cdr3_nt: TGTGCCAGCAGTGCCCCGCGGGGTCCGAACACCGGGGAGCTGTTTTTT; cdr3_aa: CASSAPRGPNTGELFF
j_call: TRBJ1-1; d_call: TRBD1; v_call: TRBV5-6; clone_size: NA; cdr3_nt: TGTGCCAGCAGCACCAGGGGGGCGAACACTGAAGCTTTCTTT; cdr3_aa: CASSTRGANTEAFF
j_call: TRBJ2-3; d_call: NA; v_call: TRBV4-1; clone_size: NA; cdr3_nt: TGCGCCAGCAGCCAAAGGCCCTTCAGTCTAGCCGATGTGGATACGCAGTATTTT; cdr3_aa: CASSQRPFSLADVDTQYF
j_call: TRBJ2-2; d_call: TRBD2; v_call: TRBV6-5; clone_size: once; cdr3_nt: TGTGCCAGCAAGCCTAGCGGGGGGAACACCGGGGAGCTGTTTTTT; cdr3_aa: CASKPSGGNTGELFF
j_call: TRBJ2-6; d_call: NA; v_call: TRBV28; clone_size: NA; cdr3_nt: TGTGCCAGCAACTCGGTCCCGGGAGGAGAGGGACAGGACCTTGGGGCCAACGTCCTGACTTTC; cdr3_aa: CASNSVPGGEGQDLGANVLTF
j_call: TRBJ1-5; d_call: TRBD1; v_call: TRBV7-8; clone_size: once; cdr3_nt: TGTGCCAGCAGCCCCGAGACAGGGGGCGGGGATCAGCCCCAGCATTTT; cdr3_aa: CASSPETGGGDQPQHF